These 3 T cell receptor beta chains originate from one sample sequenced in a study of STAT5B mutations in CD4+ large granular lymphocyte leukemia. Libraries were prepared by immunoSEQ multiplex PCR; TCRdb keeps only in-frame clonotypes and omits some of them. The table lists about 28,000 clones, roughly 77% of them singletons. Sample: CD4+ T cells from blood buffy coats. Receptor source: a human donor in good health.

This clone appeared once. The chain employs TRBV7-8 and TRBJ2-7; 10 bases are a match to TRBD1. CDR1 is SGHVS and CDR2 is FQNEAQ in the germline V gene. Trimming took 0 bases from V and 11 from J; bases not matched to a gene: 10. This CDR3 contains 15 residues. The chain's CDR3 is CASSLAIMDRGEKYF. The CDR3 DNA reads TGTGCCAGCAGCTTAGCGATAATGGACAGGGGGGAAAAGTACTTC.

The chain joins TRBV18 to TRBJ2-6; D unresolved. The V end was cut by 2 bases, the J end by 4 bases, with 3 bases between. From germline, CDR1 is KGHSH and CDR2 LQKENI. This CDR3 has 13 amino acids. The CDR3, as DNA: TGTGCCAGCTCACCATCGGGGGCCAACGTCCTGACTTTC. Its translation: CASSPSGANVLTF.

In nucleotides, the CDR3 is TGTGCCAGCAGCCCACCGCCGGGACAGGGGAGACGCGAGCAGTACTTC. Protein product: CASSPPPGQGRREQYF. The chain combines TRBV7-8 with TRBJ2-5, with 10 bases matching TRBD1. TRBJ2-7 explains the end of the DNA better; the J call may be wrong. This CDR3 has 16 amino acids. CDR1 SGHVS and CDR2 FQNEAQ come from the germline V gene.